Listed below are T cell receptor beta chains from one sample, sequenced in a study of blood T cell repertoires in COVID-19. Sequencing used immunoSEQ multiplex PCR; TCRdb keeps in-frame clones, though not all of them. Counted here are about 100,000 clones, approximately 92% occurring once; the ten biggest clones make up over 5.5%. The sequencing input was peripheral blood. Every receptor here comes from a man in his forties or fifties with active COVID-19. Both conserved end residues are trimmed from each CDR3. The D gene is left open where the match is weak.

cdr3_length	v_call	d_call	j_call	cdr3_aa
17	TRBV23-1	TRBD1	TRBJ1-4	ASSIPAEGQRATNEKLF
13	TRBV30	TRBD1	TRBJ2-1	AWSVLGTGSNEQF
13	TRBV19	.	TRBJ1-5	ASSIDGRGEQPQH
11	TRBV5-1	.	TRBJ1-3	ASSLASGNTIY
12	TRBV9	TRBD1	TRBJ2-7	ASSPGTGRDEQY
12	TRBV7-6	.	TRBJ2-2	ASSRRANTGELF
11	TRBV7-2	.	TRBJ1-1	ASSFRGAGEAF
13	TRBV5-6	.	TRBJ2-3	ASSLGGQSGNTQY
12	TRBV6-5	TRBD1	TRBJ2-3	ATKPGGSTDTQY
13	TRBV3-1/TRBV3-2	TRBD2	TRBJ2-7	ASSQTDSGSHEQY
13	TRBV10-3	.	TRBJ2-5	AISELSGSQETQY
15	TRBV19	.	TRBJ1-5	ASSMRTTGLVDQPQH
12	TRBV19	.	TRBJ1-1	ASSLGNRLSEAF
17	TRBV21-1	.	TRBJ1-2	ASSIPWDRGPWRSYGYT
12	TRBV6-1	.	TRBJ1-5	ASSDTGFNQPQH
12	TRBV9	.	TRBJ1-6	ASSVGEGVSPLH
10	TRBV12-3/TRBV12-4	.	TRBJ1-1	ASSLKAGEAF
12	TRBV28	.	TRBJ2-2	ASHSGAALGELF
14	TRBV4-2	.	TRBJ1-1	ASSQGSREVSTEAF
16	TRBV5-1	TRBD1	TRBJ2-6	ASSLRDRGRSGANVLT
13	TRBV7-9	.	TRBJ2-7	ASSLGRGISYEQY
13	TRBV3-1/TRBV3-2	TRBD2	TRBJ2-7	ASSQMGLAAYEQY
12	TRBV27	.	TRBJ2-1	ASSTGLWYNEQF
16	TRBV13	TRBD2	TRBJ2-1	ASSLRATLAGRDNEQF
14	TRBV4-2	.	TRBJ2-3	ASSQDYEESTDTQY
13	TRBV9	TRBD1	TRBJ1-3	ASSARQGSGNTIY
11	TRBV6-5	.	TRBJ2-7	ASRRLESYEQY
12	TRBV19	.	TRBJ1-1	ASSSTRVGTEAF
12	TRBV10-3	.	TRBJ1-1	AISERGGITEAF
11	TRBV30	TRBD2	TRBJ2-1	AWTSGQYNEQF
13	TRBV27	TRBD1	TRBJ2-1	ASSSTPADRGKQF
13	TRBV28	TRBD1	TRBJ1-4	ASSSLRGGEEKLF
14	TRBV3-1/TRBV3-2	.	TRBJ1-5	ASSQGKGFNNQPQH
12	TRBV9	TRBD2	TRBJ2-1	ASSVVSGSMEQF
15	TRBV5-1	.	TRBJ2-3	ASSFAGKTPSTDTQY
14	TRBV9	.	TRBJ2-1	ASSVVVGSGGNEQF
14	TRBV9	.	TRBJ1-5	ASNLHSRNSNQPQH
17	TRBV19	TRBD1	TRBJ2-4	ASSIDGQAGALAKNIQY
15	TRBV5-1	TRBD2	TRBJ2-7	ASSLAPGTSGSYEQY
14	TRBV4-1	TRBD2	TRBJ2-1	ASSPSTSGALGEQF
11	TRBV29-1	TRBD1	TRBJ1-6	SVRGTEGSPLH
11	TRBV19	.	TRBJ1-1	ASSVTPNTEAF
13	TRBV18	.	TRBJ1-5	ASSSRGGAEQPQH
13	TRBV6-5	TRBD1	TRBJ1-4	ASSQNRQGNEKLF
18	TRBV5-1	TRBD1	TRBJ2-2	ASSLVPVGQGVTNTGELF
14	TRBV9	.	TRBJ1-2	ASSVEGGGRGDGYT
10	TRBV5-1	.	TRBJ1-2	ASSSPGVGYT
14	TRBV27	TRBD1	TRBJ1-1	ASSLLGAGGDTEAF
13	TRBV2	TRBD2	TRBJ2-1	ASSVRDLAGNEQF